This entry lists 11 T cell receptor beta chains sequenced from one sample in a study of CD8+ T cells in alopecia areata. Treatment here: oral pan-JAK inhibitor, 5-10 mg twice daily. Once RNA had been extracted, it was reverse transcribed into cDNA to act as the sequencing template. The assay was immunoSEQ multiplex PCR, and TCRdb's table has in-frame clones only and misses some. The data hold roughly 210,000 clones, with approximately 47% observed a single time. Source: CD4+ T cells sorted from blood, taken at approximately week 37, from a patient treated with tofacitinib. The receptor set was obtained from a human donor with alopecia areata.

The genes are TRBV18 and TRBJ1-2; D remains unclear. The CDR3 length is 15 residues. V was clipped by 3 bases and J by 5 bases, with 16 bases between them. The germline V gene encodes CDR1 KGHSH and CDR2 LQKENI. The CDR3 here is CASSPATSNLYGYTF. In DNA form, the CDR3 reads TGTGCCAGCTCACCCGCGACATCAAATTTATATGGCTACACCTTC.

This clone has more than one count but fewer than ten. The V call is TRBV29-1, the J call TRBJ2-3; 9 bases fit TRBD1. The germline V gene encodes CDR1 SQVTM and CDR2 ANQGSEA. This CDR3 is 15 amino acids long. V gave up 7 bases and J gave up 5 bases; unmatched junction bases: 13. This CDR3 is CSGEGTGTLGDTQYF. The CDR3 DNA is TGCAGCGGGGAGGGGACAGGGACCCTCGGAGATACGCAGTATTTT.

There are a few counts of this clone. This CDR3 is CASGPGKKAGELFF. CDR3 nucleotide sequence: TGTGCCAGTGGTCCGGGGAAGAAGGCCGGGGAGCTGTTTTTT. This chain links TRBV19 with TRBJ2-2; possible D gene TRBD2, 5 bases. CDR3 size: 14 residues. Germline CDR1 LNHDA, CDR2 SQIVND (reference sequence). V was shortened by 8 bases and J by 6 bases, with 16 bases between the two germline ends.

The rearrangement joins TRBV15 to TRBJ2-2; D unclear. This CDR3 region has 14 residues. Trimming left V 4 bases short and J 6 bases short, with 12 bases between. CDR1 is LNHNV and CDR2 is YYDKDF in the germline V gene (reference sequence). The CDR3 sequence: CATSTGSVAGELFF. The CDR3 nucleotides are TGTGCCACCAGCACCGGTAGTGTCGCCGGGGAGCTGTTTTTT.

V usage is TRBV30 and J usage is TRBJ2-5, with a tentative D call TRBD2 (5 bases). Deletions cut 5 bases from V and 10 bases from J, with 17 bases between. The CDR3 runs 12 residues. Germline CDR1 GTSNPN, CDR2 SVGIG (reference sequence). CDR3 in amino acids: CAWATWGRDQYF. DNA of the CDR3: TGTGCCTGGGCTACTTGGGGTCGGGACCAGTACTTC.

The chain employs TRBV4-3 and TRBJ2-5; D is uncertain. The V gene lost 5 bases and the J gene lost 0 bases, with 7 bases spanning the gap. The CDR3 is 13 amino acids. Germline V lookup: CDR1 LGHNA, CDR2 YSLEER. In DNA, the CDR3 is TGCGCCAGCAGCACCGGGTACCAAGAGACCCAGTACTTC. Its translation is CASSTGYQETQYF.

To note about this clone: Germline is not matched at one junction end, which may reflect a read error. The J gene is TRBJ1-4, the V gene TRBV7-7, with no clear D. CDR1 and CDR2 from the germline V gene are SSHAT and FNYEAQ (reference sequence). CDR3 length equals 13 residues. CDR3 sequence: CASSSQQNEKLFF. The CDR3, as DNA: TGTGCTAGCAGCTCCCAACAGAATGAAAAACTGTTTTTT.

This clone was counted a few times. V gene TRBV7-2 combines with J gene TRBJ2-5; D is possibly TRBD1 or TRBD2 (5 bases each). CDR3 length equals 14 residues. From germline, CDR1 is SGHTA and CDR2 FQGNSA. The V and J ends lost 8 bases and 5 bases respectively, with 18 bases between them. The CDR3 DNA is TGTGCCAGCTCCACGGGGCTAGGGTGGGAGACCCAGTACTTC. Amino acids: CASSTGLGWETQYF.

The chain links TRBV7-2 to TRBJ1-5; D is unclear. Trimming took off 7 bases at V and 3 bases at J, with 10 bases between the two ends. This CDR3 is 13 amino acids long. The germline V gene encodes CDR1 SGHTA and CDR2 FQGNSA. The CDR3 loop reads CASTPFSNQPQHF. The CDR3 nucleotides are TGTGCCAGCACCCCGTTTTCCAATCAGCCCCAGCATTTT.

The V call is TRBV15, the J call TRBJ1-3; a possible D gene is TRBD1 (5 bases). Trimming took off 5 bases at V and 10 bases at J, with 15 bases between the two ends. The CDR3 consists of 13 residues. Per germline, CDR1 LNHNV and CDR2 YYDKDF (reference sequence). CDR3 sequence: CATSGPGARTIYF. Written as DNA, the CDR3 is TGTGCCACCAGCGGCCCTGGGGCAAGGACCATATATTTT.

The V call is TRBV5-1, the J call TRBJ2-7, with 7 bases matching TRBD2. V was clipped by 2 bases and J by 0 bases; unmatched bases: 2. The CDR3 is 14 residues long. Looked up from germline, CDR1 is SGHRS and CDR2 is YFSETQ. The CDR3 DNA sequence: TGCGCCAGCAGCTTAAGCGGGACCTCCTACGAGCAGTACTTC. The encoded protein is CASSLSGTSYEQYF.